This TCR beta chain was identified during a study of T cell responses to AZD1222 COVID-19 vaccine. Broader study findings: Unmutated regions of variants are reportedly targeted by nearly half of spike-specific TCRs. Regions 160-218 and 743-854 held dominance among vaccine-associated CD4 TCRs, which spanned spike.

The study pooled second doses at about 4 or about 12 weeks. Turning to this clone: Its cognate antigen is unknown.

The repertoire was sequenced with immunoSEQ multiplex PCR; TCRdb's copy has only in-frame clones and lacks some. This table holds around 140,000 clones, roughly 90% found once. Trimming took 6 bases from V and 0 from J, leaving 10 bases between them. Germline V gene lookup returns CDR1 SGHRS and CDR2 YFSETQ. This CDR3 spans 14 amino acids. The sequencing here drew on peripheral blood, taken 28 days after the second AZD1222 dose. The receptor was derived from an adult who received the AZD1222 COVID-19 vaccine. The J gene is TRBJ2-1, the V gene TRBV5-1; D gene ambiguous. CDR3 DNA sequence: TGCGCCAGCATGTCAGGCAACTCCTACAATGAGCAGTTCTTC. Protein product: CASMSGNSYNEQFF.